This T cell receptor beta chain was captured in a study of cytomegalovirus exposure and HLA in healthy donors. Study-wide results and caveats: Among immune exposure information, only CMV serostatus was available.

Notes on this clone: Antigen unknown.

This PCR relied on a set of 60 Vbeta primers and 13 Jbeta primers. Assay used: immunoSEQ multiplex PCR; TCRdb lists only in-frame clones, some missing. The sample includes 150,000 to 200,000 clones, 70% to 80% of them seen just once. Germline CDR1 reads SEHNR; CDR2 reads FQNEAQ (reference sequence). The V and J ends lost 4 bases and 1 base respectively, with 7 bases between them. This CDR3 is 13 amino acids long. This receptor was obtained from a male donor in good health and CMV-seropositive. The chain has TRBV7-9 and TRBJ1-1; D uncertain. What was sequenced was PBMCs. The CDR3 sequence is CASSSTQNTEAFF. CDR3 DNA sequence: TGTGCCAGCAGCTCTACCCAGAACACTGAAGCTTTCTTT. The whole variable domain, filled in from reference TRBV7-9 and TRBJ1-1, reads DTGVSQNPRHKITKRGQNVTFRCDPISEHNRLYWYRQTLGQGPEFLTYFQNEAQLEKSRLLSDRFSAERPKGSFSTLEIQRTEQGDSAMYLCASSSTQNTEAFFGQGTRLTVV.